Listed below are T cell receptor beta chains from one sample, sequenced in a study of T cell repertoires in cytomegalovirus infection. TCRdb re-called the reads with MiXCR, one entry per CDR3 protein. The sample yields about 570,000 distinct CDR3 sequences, approximately 40% seen once. These receptors have no identified antigens. The sample consisted of cultured PBMCs, taken from culture after CMV antigen stimulation. The receptors originated from a human donor in good health (CMV status not recorded). Some clones in this sample may be carry-over from other donors' samples. Both conserved end residues are part of each CDR3. D genes are given only for firm matches. Clone size, where shown, is once, few, many, or a class for clones that have expanded.

v_call,d_call,cdr3_length,j_call,clone_size,cdr3_aa,cdr3_nt
TRBV12-3/TRBV12-4,.,14,TRBJ1-2,.,CASTPGGFYGGYTF,TGTGCCAGCACCCCCGGGGGTTTTTACGGTGGCTACACCTTC
TRBV7-8,.,11,TRBJ2-5,many,CASSMGETQYF,TGTGCCAGCAGCATGGGAGAGACCCAGTACTTC
TRBV28,TRBD1,17,TRBJ2-3,.,CASSPPPGQWSTDTQYF,TGTGCCAGCAGCCCCCCTCCGGGACAGTGGAGCACAGATACGCAGTATTTT
TRBV5-6,.,14,TRBJ1-6,.,CASSLPQGGSPLHF,TGTGCCAGCAGCTTGCCGCAGGGAGGTTCACCCCTCCACTTT
TRBV7-6,.,12,TRBJ2-5,many,CASSLDGETQYF,TGTGCCAGCAGCTTAGATGGAGAGACCCAGTACTTC
TRBV7-8,.,15,TRBJ1-5,few,CASSLGRALNQPQHF,TGTGCCAGCAGCTTAGGCCGGGCACTGAATCAGCCCCAGCATTTT
TRBV7-6,.,13,TRBJ1-1,few,CASFVGGGTEAFF,TGTGCCAGTTTCGTGGGGGGAGGCACTGAAGCTTTCTTT
TRBV6-1,TRBD2,13,TRBJ2-7,few,CASSIAGPYEQYF,TGTGCCAGCAGTATAGCGGGACCTTACGAGCAGTACTTC
TRBV7-2,.,14,TRBJ1-2,few,CASSARQGWKGYTF,TGTGCCAGCAGCGCCCGGCAGGGGTGGAAAGGCTACACCTTC
TRBV5-1,.,15,TRBJ2-7,.,CASSSLGSDMGEQYF,TGCGCCAGCAGCTCCCTCGGAAGTGATATGGGCGAGCAGTACTTC
TRBV2,TRBD2,15,TRBJ2-1,few,CASSNSGLAGEEQFF,TGTGCCAGCAGTAACTCGGGACTAGCGGGAGAGGAGCAGTTCTTC
TRBV4-1,.,14,TRBJ2-7,.,CASSHPGIAYEQYF,TGCGCCAGCAGCCATCCGGGAATCGCCTACGAGCAGTACTTC
TRBV20-1,.,15,TRBJ1-1,.,CSARAPGDGNTEAFF,TGCAGTGCTAGAGCCCCCGGGGACGGGAACACTGAAGCTTTCTTT
TRBV5-1,.,14,TRBJ2-5,few,CASSLGLQGETQYF,TGCGCCAGCAGCTTGGGGTTGCAGGGAGAGACCCAGTACTTC
TRBV6-5,.,13,TRBJ2-7,few,CASRGALGYEQYF,TGTGCCAGCAGGGGGGCGCTTGGCTACGAGCAGTACTTC
TRBV20-1,.,16,TRBJ2-1,.,CSASGQGGRGYNEQFF,TGCAGTGCTAGTGGACAGGGCGGGAGAGGGTACAATGAGCAGTTCTTC
TRBV6-1,.,13,TRBJ2-7,few,CASTIDARSEQYF,TGTGCCAGCACCATAGACGCGAGGAGTGAGCAGTACTTC
TRBV7-9,.,13,TRBJ2-7,.,CASSLYGSDEQYF,TGTGCCAGCAGCTTATACGGGTCTGACGAGCAGTACTTC
TRBV29-1,.,11,TRBJ2-3,.,CSVRLADTQYF,TGCAGCGTTCGCTTGGCAGATACGCAGTATTTT
TRBV12-3/TRBV12-4,.,16,TRBJ2-1,few,CASSLRSKSSYNEQFF,TGTGCCAGCAGTTTACGCTCTAAGAGCTCCTACAATGAGCAGTTCTTC
TRBV6-6,.,13,TRBJ2-3,.,CASSSHSVDTQYF,TGTGCCAGCAGTTCTCACTCAGTGGATACGCAGTATTTT
TRBV20-1,.,13,TRBJ2-7,few,CSARGGQEYEQYF,TGCAGTGCTAGGGGAGGACAGGAATACGAGCAGTACTTC
TRBV6-2/TRBV6-3,.,12,TRBJ2-1,few,CASSPPGISGFF,TGTGCCAGCAGTCCCCCGGGGATATCGGGGTTCTTC
TRBV12-3/TRBV12-4,.,14,TRBJ1-2,.,CASRKAGDTRGYTF,TGTGCCAGCAGAAAAGCCGGGGACACCCGGGGCTACACCTTC
TRBV7-9,TRBD1,13,TRBJ1-2,.,CASSHGQGDGYTF,TGTGCCAGCAGCCATGGACAGGGCGATGGCTACACCTTC
TRBV11-2,.,13,TRBJ2-7,.,CASSPITGFEQYF,TGTGCCAGCAGCCCCATTACGGGCTTCGAGCAGTACTTC
TRBV5-6,TRBD2,16,TRBJ2-1,.,CASSSKIRLAGNEQFF,TGTGCCAGCAGCTCAAAGATACGACTAGCAGGGAATGAGCAGTTCTTC
TRBV24-1,TRBD1,19,TRBJ1-1,.,CATSDLPKTGTGDNTEAFF,TGTGCCACCAGTGATTTGCCTAAGACCGGGACAGGGGATAACACTGAAGCTTTCTTT
TRBV12-3/TRBV12-4,TRBD2,14,TRBJ2-5,.,CASSPGLVPETQYF,TGTGCCAGCTCCCCGGGACTAGTCCCAGAGACCCAGTACTTC
TRBV10-3,TRBD2,17,TRBJ2-1,.,CAISEGTSGGSYNEQFF,TGTGCCATCAGTGAAGGGACTAGCGGAGGCTCCTACAATGAGCAGTTCTTC
TRBV10-3,.,13,TRBJ2-3,.,CAISEVQLDTQYF,TGTGCCATCAGTGAGGTTCAATTAGATACGCAGTATTTT
TRBV28,TRBD1,18,TRBJ1-4,few,CASSTAGQGLTANEKLFF,TGTGCCAGCAGTACCGCGGGACAGGGGCTTACGGCTAATGAAAAACTGTTTTTT
TRBV7-4,.,13,TRBJ2-7,.,CASRAGRAYEQYF,TGTGCCAGCAGGGCGGGCAGGGCCTACGAGCAGTACTTC
TRBV5-8,TRBD1,15,TRBJ1-5,.,CASRTTGGGIQPQHF,TGTGCCAGCAGGACCACAGGGGGAGGGATTCAGCCCCAGCATTTT
TRBV7-9,.,14,TRBJ1-4,.,CASSHDARKEKLFF,TGTGCCAGCAGCCACGACGCTAGGAAAGAAAAACTGTTTTTT
TRBV7-2,.,15,TRBJ1-3,few,CASGIQVSTGNTIYF,TGTGCCAGCGGGATTCAGGTATCGACTGGAAACACCATATATTTT
TRBV7-2,TRBD2,15,TRBJ2-5,.,CASSLAPGGTKTQYF,TGTGCCAGCAGCTTAGCGCCGGGGGGGACGAAGACCCAGTACTTC
TRBV5-4,.,13,TRBJ1-5,.,CASSPLPGWPQHF,TGTGCCAGCAGCCCCCTCCCAGGGTGGCCCCAGCATTTT
TRBV5-1,TRBD1,16,TRBJ1-6,few,CASSPGTGFTSSPLHF,TGCGCCAGCAGCCCCGGGACAGGGTTTACGAGTTCACCCCTCCACTTT
TRBV7-4,.,14,TRBJ1-1,.,CASSFTAANTEAFF,TGTGCCAGCAGCTTTACGGCAGCCAACACTGAAGCTTTCTTT
TRBV7-6,.,12,TRBJ2-1,.,CASSSSRNEQFF,TGTGCCAGCAGCTCGTCAAGAAATGAGCAGTTCTTC
TRBV7-2,TRBD2,16,TRBJ2-7,.,CASSLSGLAARYEQYF,TGTGCCAGCAGCTTGAGTGGGCTAGCGGCTCGATACGAGCAGTACTTC
TRBV7-2,.,16,TRBJ1-4,many,CASSLSYTGLNEKLFF,TGTGCCAGCAGCTTATCGTATACAGGACTTAATGAAAAACTGTTTTTT
TRBV15,.,16,TRBJ1-1,once,CATSRDSMEIGTEAFF,TGTGCCACCAGCAGAGATTCCATGGAGATTGGCACTGAAGCTTTCTTT
TRBV6-2/TRBV6-3,.,15,TRBJ2-1,.,CASSYGTFSYNEQFF,TGTGCCAGCAGTTACGGTACCTTCTCCTACAATGAGCAGTTCTTC
TRBV12-3/TRBV12-4,.,15,TRBJ2-3,few,CASSYQGLGTDTQYF,TGTGCCAGCAGTTACCAGGGATTAGGCACAGATACGCAGTATTTT
TRBV12-3/TRBV12-4,TRBD1,18,TRBJ1-2,.,CASSYDPGQFLFGYGYTF,TGTGCCAGCAGCTATGACCCGGGACAGTTTTTGTTTGGCTATGGCTACACCTTC
TRBV7-2,.,8,TRBJ1-1,.,CASREAFF,TGTGCCAGCAGAGAAGCTTTCTTT